Listed here are 14 T cell receptor beta chains from one sample, sequenced in a study of T cells expressing NK-cell markers. TCRdb derives one entry per CDR3 protein from the 5' RACE reads, leaving out DNA. Here the sample table reports about 430,000 distinct CDR3 sequences. The sample was blood T cells: a sorted CD56 or NKG2C T cell subset, CD4+ or CD8+ T cells, or bulk PBMC T cells (not recorded which). All receptors derive from a woman aged 50 to 60 in good health.

V gene TRBV6-6 combines with J gene TRBJ2-1; checking the TCRdb D call of TRBD2 is not possible without DNA. This CDR3 has 15 amino acids. CDR1 is MNHNY and CDR2 is SVGAGI in the germline V gene (reference sequence). The CDR3 sequence: CASMSLAGGGNEQFF.

The CDR3 region is CASSLAGQAFYGYTF. The V call is TRBV5-1, the J call TRBJ1-2; TCRdb indicates TRBD1, and absent DNA this call remains unverified. The CDR3 has 15 amino acids. Germline V gene sequence: CDR1 SGHRS, CDR2 YFSETQ.

This chain joins TRBV7-2 and TRBJ2-1; the D gene TCRdb calls, TRBD1, cannot be checked with no DNA. The CDR3 is made up of 13 amino acids. CDR1 SGHTA and CDR2 FQGNSA come from the germline V gene. The CDR3 sequence is CASSRDWVDEQFF.

The chain recombines TRBV6-2 or TRBV6-3 with TRBJ1-1. The CDR3 is 14 residues long. CDR1 is MNHEY and CDR2 is SVGEGT in the germline V gene. The CDR3: CASSKGLMNTEAFF.

The chain is built from TRBV12-3 or TRBV12-4 and TRBJ1-1; as DNA is missing, the TRBD1 call by TCRdb cannot be tested. The CDR3 sequence is 13 residues long. The CDR3 sequence is CASSARQGGEAFF.

This chain uses TRBV30 with TRBJ1-5; TCRdb indicates TRBD1, and absent DNA this call remains unverified. Germline values: CDR1 GTSNPN, CDR2 SVGIG (reference sequence). The CDR3 consists of 18 residues. CDR3 amino acids: CAWSKRTTGPYSNQPQHF.

V gene TRBV7-6 combines with J gene TRBJ2-3; with no DNA, the TCRdb D assignment of TRBD1 cannot be verified. CDR3 length equals 16 residues. The germline V gene has CDR1 SGHVS and CDR2 FNYEAQ. The CDR3 is CASSPAGLGATDTQYF.

The chain joins TRBV5-1 to TRBJ1-1; no DNA is available, so the TRBD1 call from TCRdb remains unchecked. CDR3 length: 13 amino acids. Looked up from germline, CDR1 is SGHRS and CDR2 is YFSETQ. The CDR3 is CASSLVGTGEAFF.

V and J are TRBV5-4 and TRBJ1-1; absent DNA, TCRdb's TRBD1 call cannot be checked. Germline CDR1 and CDR2: SGHNT and YYREEE (reference sequence). The CDR3 length is 12 residues. The CDR3 region is CASSHVQGRAFF.

The chain is built from TRBV10-3 and TRBJ1-2; the TCRdb D gene call, TRBD1, has no DNA to confirm it. Germline CDR1 reads ENHRY; CDR2 reads SYGVKD. The CDR3 is 13 amino acids. The CDR3 region is CAISESDGRSYTF.

J is TRBJ2-7 and V is TRBV6-5. The CDR3 is 11 amino acids. CDR1 and CDR2 (germline): MNHEY, SVGAGI. The chain's CDR3 is CASSSFDEQYF.

V and J are TRBV29-1 and TRBJ2-1; the TRBD2 assignment by TCRdb is unverifiable without DNA. The CDR3 loop spans 12 amino acids. Germline CDR1 and CDR2: SQVTM and ANQGSEA. The chain's CDR3 is CSVDRLANEQFF.

CDR3 sequence: CASRNPRAPGTGELFF. This chain joins TRBV4-1 and TRBJ2-2; TCRdb calls TRBD1, which cannot be checked without DNA. Germline CDR1 is MGHRA and CDR2 is YSYEKL. This CDR3 has 16 residues.

The chain is built from TRBV5-1 and TRBJ2-4; TCRdb calls TRBD1, which cannot be checked without DNA. This CDR3 is 13 amino acids long. Germline V gives CDR1 SGHRS, CDR2 YFSETQ. The CDR3 is CASSLRGENIQYF.